The rows below give T cell receptor beta chains drawn from one sample of a study of vaccination and CD4 T cells after COVID-19. TCRdb recomputed calls from the PCR reads with MiXCR, one row per CDR3 protein. This sample has more than 15,000 distinct CDR3 sequences, with about 50% found just once. For these TCRs, the target antigens are not known. The specimen comprised CD4+ T cells from blood, cultured in vitro, sampled about 7 months after SARS-CoV-2 vaccination. The origin of the receptors is a human donor who had recovered from COVID-19. Each CDR3 is given with its conserved first and last residue. The D gene is left open where the match is weak. Size tells how often a clone was seen (once, few, many) or the class of an expanded clone, and some rows leave it out.

clone_size j_call v_call d_call cdr3_aa cdr3_nt
few TRBJ1-5 TRBV10-3 - CAISEDGDGNQPQHF TGTGCCATCAGTGAGGACGGGGATGGCAATCAGCCCCAGCATTTT
- TRBJ2-7 TRBV6-5 TRBD2 CASSYSLGTSGYEQYF TGTGCCAGCAGTTACTCATTGGGGACTAGCGGTTACGAGCAGTACTTC
- TRBJ1-1 TRBV28 TRBD1 CASSFWGTGNTGEAFF TGTGCCAGCAGTTTTTGGGGGACAGGGAACACGGGGGAAGCTTTCTTT
few TRBJ2-3 TRBV6-1 - CASSDIAGSDTQYF TGTGCCAGCAGTGATATTGCAGGTTCAGATACGCAGTATTTT
few TRBJ2-1 TRBV20-1 TRBD1 CSAVGTEAYNEQFF TGCAGTGCTGTAGGGACAGAAGCCTACAATGAGCAGTTCTTC
few TRBJ2-3 TRBV7-2 - CASSFRFRGTDTQYF TGTGCCAGCAGCTTTCGGTTCCGAGGCACAGATACGCAGTATTTT
- TRBJ2-3 TRBV7-2 - CASSLDLASDTQYF TGTGCCAGCAGCTTAGATTTGGCTTCAGATACGCAGTATTTT
once TRBJ1-2 TRBV20-1 - CSARDFGGEANYYGYTF TGCAGTGCTAGAGATTTCGGAGGGGAGGCAAACTACTATGGCTACACCTTC
- TRBJ1-6 TRBV6-1 - CASENMYNSPLHF TGTGCCAGCGAGAACATGTATAATTCACCCCTCCACTTT
- TRBJ2-3 TRBV7-2 TRBD2 CASSWTSGGAFFTDTQYF TGTGCCAGCAGCTGGACTAGCGGGGGGGCCTTTTTTACAGATACGCAGTATTTT
few TRBJ1-2 TRBV7-8 TRBD1 CASSLVPRTGDYGYTF TGTGCCAGCAGCTTAGTACCCCGGACAGGGGACTATGGCTACACCTTC
- TRBJ2-7 TRBV29-1 TRBD1 CSVGTRDSRAYEQYF TGCAGCGTTGGTACGAGGGACAGCCGGGCCTACGAGCAGTACTTC
few TRBJ2-3 TRBV11-3 TRBD2 CASSSGSGRTDTQYF TGTGCCAGCAGCTCCGGTAGCGGGAGAACAGATACGCAGTATTTT
- TRBJ2-3 TRBV6-1 TRBD2 CASSLRGGDPTDTQYF TGTGCCAGCAGTCTGCGGGGGGGCGATCCCACAGATACGCAGTATTTT
- TRBJ2-2 TRBV7-9 - CASSLAGLNTGELFF TGTGCCAGCAGCTTAGCCGGACTAAACACCGGGGAGCTGTTTTTT
few TRBJ2-7 TRBV2 - CASRVGGPTYEQYF TGTGCCAGCAGGGTTGGAGGACCGACCTACGAGCAGTACTTC
few TRBJ2-1 TRBV20-1 TRBD2 CSAGKTSGSFYNEQFF TGCAGTGCTGGAAAGACTAGCGGGAGTTTCTACAATGAGCAGTTCTTC
once TRBJ2-5 TRBV19 TRBD2 CASRRTSRGGETQYF TGTGCCAGTAGGAGGACTAGCCGGGGAGGGGAGACCCAGTACTTC
- TRBJ2-1 TRBV20-1 TRBD2 CSARGLARDNEQFF TGCAGTGCCAGGGGACTAGCGAGAGACAATGAGCAGTTCTTC
- TRBJ2-7 TRBV20-1 - CSASLAGAHEQYF TGCAGTGCTAGTCTCGCAGGGGCCCACGAGCAGTACTTC
few TRBJ2-5 TRBV5-6 TRBD2 CASSHGLAGGPQETQYF TGTGCCAGCAGCCATGGACTAGCGGGAGGGCCTCAAGAGACCCAGTACTTC
- TRBJ1-2 TRBV20-1 - CSARDWLGSSTF TGCAGTGCTAGAGATTGGTTGGGGTCCTCCACCTTC
- TRBJ2-5 TRBV11-3 - CASSQRVGLQETQYF TGTGCCAGCAGCCAGCGGGTCGGCCTCCAAGAGACCCAGTACTTC
- TRBJ2-3 TRBV24-1 TRBD2 CATSDHGTSGRTDTQYF TGTGCCACCAGTGATCACGGGACTAGCGGGAGGACAGATACGCAGTATTTT
- TRBJ2-7 TRBV6-5 TRBD2 CASSYAGLAEAYEQYF TGTGCCAGCAGTTACGCGGGACTAGCGGAAGCCTACGAGCAGTACTTC
- TRBJ2-6 TRBV6-5 - CASSYSPNSGANVLTF TGTGCCAGCAGTTACTCACCCAACTCTGGGGCCAACGTCCTGACTTTC
- TRBJ2-5 TRBV11-3 TRBD1 CASSTRTGQYQETQYF TGTGCCAGCAGCACCCGGACAGGCCAGTACCAAGAGACCCAGTACTTC
- TRBJ1-5 TRBV20-1 TRBD1 CSARGDSNQPQHF TGCAGTGCTAGAGGGGACAGTAATCAGCCCCAGCATTTT
- TRBJ2-3 TRBV20-1 TRBD2 CSARDSSGSIHTQYF TGCAGTGCTAGAGATAGTAGCGGGAGTATCCATACGCAGTATTTT
- TRBJ1-1 TRBV6-5 - CASSYGVAGAEAFF TGTGCCAGCAGTTATGGCGTCGCCGGGGCTGAAGCTTTCTTT
few TRBJ1-1 TRBV6-5 - CASSYREGSGAFF TGTGCCAGCAGTTACAGGGAAGGTTCGGGAGCTTTCTTT
few TRBJ1-1 TRBV19 - CASTPGAVRSEAFF TGTGCCAGTACCCCTGGGGCGGTTCGGAGTGAAGCTTTCTTT
- TRBJ2-7 TRBV15 - CATSETGTFGVPIYEQYF TGTGCCACCAGCGAGACCGGAACGTTTGGCGTACCGATATACGAGCAGTACTTC
- TRBJ2-1 TRBV24-1 TRBD2 CATSDPGGGGNEQFF TGTGCCACCAGTGATCCCGGGGGGGGTGGTAATGAGCAGTTCTTC
few TRBJ2-5 TRBV20-1 - CSARDSSGDETQYF TGCAGTGCTAGAGATAGTTCCGGGGACGAGACCCAGTACTTC
- TRBJ1-5 TRBV6-1 - CASSEDGRNQPQHF TGTGCCAGCAGTGAAGATGGTAGAAATCAGCCCCAGCATTTT
few TRBJ2-7 TRBV7-2 - CASSLEVGAQYF TGTGCCAGCAGCTTAGAGGTCGGGGCACAGTACTTC
- TRBJ2-7 TRBV12-3/TRBV12-4 TRBD2 CASSRLAGYYEQYF TGTGCCAGCAGTCGACTAGCGGGGTACTACGAGCAGTACTTC
- TRBJ1-1 TRBV7-6 - CASSRQASTGTEAFF TGTGCCAGCAGCAGACAGGCGTCTACGGGCACTGAAGCTTTCTTT
few TRBJ1-2 TRBV20-1 - CSARDRRQAGGDGYTF TGCAGTGCTAGAGATCGTCGCCAGGCCGGCGGGGATGGCTACACCTTC
few TRBJ2-5 TRBV27 - CASSWRLQETQYF TGTGCCAGCAGTTGGCGGCTGCAAGAGACCCAGTACTTC
- TRBJ2-5 TRBV25-1 - CASASGQTLTQYF TGTGCCAGCGCCTCGGGACAAACCCTGACCCAGTACTTC
- TRBJ2-1 TRBV6-5 - CASSYRDISYNEQFF TGTGCCAGCAGTTACAGGGACATATCCTACAATGAGCAGTTCTTC
- TRBJ2-3 TRBV27 - CASPLNPTTDTQYF TGTGCCAGCCCACTAAACCCCACCACAGATACGCAGTATTTT
- TRBJ1-2 TRBV20-1 - CSAARASDGYTF TGCAGTGCTGCCAGGGCGTCGGATGGCTACACCTTC
few TRBJ2-7 TRBV6-2/TRBV6-3 - CASSPPHRDIRHEQYF TGTGCCAGCAGTCCCCCCCACCGGGACATCCGCCACGAGCAGTACTTC
few TRBJ1-5 TRBV7-3 TRBD1 CASSLAQGARGNQPQHF TGTGCCAGCAGCTTAGCACAGGGGGCAAGGGGCAATCAGCCCCAGCATTTT
- TRBJ2-3 TRBV7-8 - CASSLRRARDTQYF TGTGCCAGCAGCTTACGCAGGGCTAGGGATACGCAGTATTTT
few TRBJ2-1 TRBV10-3 TRBD2 CAISEALAGGNEQFF TGTGCCATCAGTGAGGCCCTAGCGGGGGGTAATGAGCAGTTCTTC
- TRBJ2-5 TRBV20-1 TRBD2 CSARVTSGGETQYF TGCAGTGCTAGAGTTACTAGCGGAGGGGAGACCCAGTACTTC
- TRBJ2-7 TRBV19 - CASSDNLGGRDYEQYF TGTGCCAGTAGCGATAATTTGGGGGGACGGGACTACGAGCAGTACTTC
- TRBJ2-1 TRBV5-3 TRBD2 CASSQESPSGGARNEQFF TGTGCCAGCAGCCAAGAATCCCCTAGCGGGGGGGCCAGAAATGAGCAGTTCTTC
few TRBJ1-1 TRBV25-1 - CASSDGSTEAFF TGTGCCAGCAGTGACGGAAGCACTGAAGCTTTCTTT
few TRBJ2-3 TRBV19 - CASKGTTDTQYF TGTGCCAGTAAGGGGACCACAGATACGCAGTATTTT
- TRBJ1-5 TRBV12-3/TRBV12-4 - CASSSGVAVNQPQHF TGTGCCAGCAGTTCCGGGGTGGCAGTCAATCAGCCCCAGCATTTT
- TRBJ1-4 TRBV27 - CASSLRETNEKLFF TGTGCCAGCAGTTTAAGGGAGACTAATGAAAAACTGTTTTTT
few TRBJ1-2 TRBV7-9 - CASSSQQGYGYTF TGTGCCAGCAGTTCGCAACAGGGATATGGCTACACCTTC
few TRBJ2-3 TRBV9 - CASSVAVLDTQYF TGTGCCAGCAGCGTAGCTGTACTAGATACGCAGTATTTT
- TRBJ2-5 TRBV20-1 TRBD1 CSAINRGQETQYF TGCAGTGCTATAAACAGGGGTCAAGAGACCCAGTACTTC
- TRBJ2-3 TRBV19 - CASSSPWGGQSTDTQYF TGTGCCAGTAGTAGCCCTTGGGGCGGGCAGAGCACAGATACGCAGTATTTT